A single sample is the source of the 16 T cell receptor beta chains below, sequenced in a study of Graves' ophthalmopathy and Graves' hyperthyroidism. The sequenced template was RNA, covering the TCR beta CDR3 region. HTBI primers were used in a first-round RT-PCR, which preceded a second-round multiplex PCR. From the multiplex PCR reads, TCRdb called clonotypes with MiXCR, one entry per CDR3 protein. The data show approximately 330,000 distinct CDR3 sequences, 17% seen once. Sequencing input: peripheral blood. The source is an adult man with Graves' ophthalmopathy.

This clonotype was counted many times. The chain recombines TRBV7-3 with TRBJ2-5; 14 bases align to TRBD2. The V gene end was trimmed by 2 bases and the J gene end by 4 bases; junction bases not matched to a gene: 9. This CDR3 has 18 amino acids. CDR1 is SGHTA and CDR2 is FQGTGA in the germline V gene. The CDR3 DNA reads TGTGCCAGCAGCTTATCCGGGACTAGCGGGAGAACGGGAGAGACCCAGTACTTC. Its translation is CASSLSGTSGRTGETQYF.

Many counts were recorded for this clonotype. The rearrangement links TRBV18 to TRBJ1-3; 7 bases match TRBD1. The germline V gene encodes CDR1 KGHSH and CDR2 LQKENI. The CDR3 covers 15 residues. V lost 1 base and J lost 2; bases outside the gene matches: 2. As DNA, the CDR3 is TGTGCCAGCTCACCACTGACAGGGACTGGAAACACCATATATTTT. Translating it yields CASSPLTGTGNTIYF.

Many counts were recorded for this clonotype. This chain connects TRBV7-2 to TRBJ1-1; D might be TRBD1 (6 bases). The CDR3 is made up of 15 amino acids. The V end lost 7 bases, the J end lost 1 base, and 16 bases lay between the germline ends. CDR1 is SGHTA and CDR2 is FQGNSA in the germline V gene. CDR3: CASISRGTQNTEAFF. The CDR3 DNA reads as TGTGCCAGCATCAGCAGGGGAACCCAGAACACTGAAGCTTTCTTT.

The CDR3 is CASRDHTTEQYF. CDR3 sequence (DNA): TGTGCCAGCCGGGACCATACGACCGAGCAGTACTTC. The J gene is TRBJ2-7, the V gene TRBV6-1, with D perhaps given as TRBD1 or TRBD2 (5 bases each). Deletions cut 8 bases from V and 6 bases from J, with 14 bases between. Germline loops: CDR1 MNHNS, CDR2 SASEGT. This CDR3 comprises 12 residues.

This sequence joins TRBV12-3 or TRBV12-4 and TRBJ1-2; tentative D call: TRBD1 (6 bases). The V and J ends lost 5 bases and 5 bases respectively, with 15 bases between them. The CDR3 loop spans 14 amino acids. The CDR3 sequence: CASSRAGTFYGYTF. As DNA, the CDR3 is TGTGCCAGCAGTCGTGCCGGGACATTTTATGGCTACACCTTC.

This clonotype was detected a few times. The chain joins TRBV7-9 to TRBJ2-2, with D maybe TRBD1 (6 bases). This CDR3 comprises 13 residues. Germline CDR1 SEHNR, CDR2 FQNEAQ (reference sequence). Trimming took off 10 bases at V and 6 bases at J, with 15 bases between the two ends. The CDR3: CAIRDPGAGELFF. DNA for the CDR3: TGTGCCATCCGGGATCCAGGGGCCGGGGAGCTGTTTTTT.

The table lists this clonotype with many counts. The rearrangement links TRBV29-1 to TRBJ2-2; 7 nucleotides agree with TRBD1. The germline gives CDR1 SQVTM, CDR2 ANQGSEA. This CDR3 contains 13 residues. The V and J ends lost 6 bases and 7 bases, in that order; junction bases with no gene match: 8. The CDR3 region is CSVRRQGSGELFF. The CDR3 coding sequence is TGCAGCGTACGCAGACAGGGAAGCGGGGAGCTGTTTTTT.

V usage is TRBV19 and J usage is TRBJ2-5; D call uncertain. Trimming shortened V by 8 bases and J by 1 base, and 14 bases separated the two germline ends. This CDR3 region has 14 residues. CDR1 and CDR2 from the germline V gene are LNHDA and SQIVND (reference sequence). CDR3 region: CASSPLGIQETQYF. CDR3 coding DNA: TGTGCCAGTTCGCCTTTGGGGATCCAAGAGACCCAGTACTTC.

This clonotype has a count of ten or more. This chain joins TRBV7-2 and TRBJ1-2, with TRBD1 matching over 7 bases. The CDR3 is 14 residues long. Germline V gene lookup returns CDR1 SGHTA and CDR2 FQGNSA. V trimming: 1 base; J trimming: 5 bases; junction bases outside the gene matches: 4. The CDR3 region has the DNA TGTGCCAGCAGCTTAGAGGGGACAGTATATGGCTACACCTTC. Its translation: CASSLEGTVYGYTF.

This clonotype appeared many times. The V gene is TRBV3-1, the J gene TRBJ2-5; perhaps TRBD2 as D (6 bases). V was shortened by 4 bases and J by 5 bases, with 23 bases between the two germline ends. Germline CDR1 is LGHDT and CDR2 is YNNKEL (reference sequence). The CDR3 sequence is 17 residues long. The CDR3 bases are TGTGCCAGCAGCCTCGACCGGACCGGGGCTGGAGGGGAGACCCAGTACTTC. It specifies CASSLDRTGAGGETQYF.

This clonotype has a count of ten or more. This chain links TRBV12-3 or TRBV12-4 with TRBJ1-1; 7 bases fit TRBD1. This CDR3 contains 15 residues. Trimming removed 4 bases from V and 5 bases from J; junction bases left unmatched: 10. The CDR3 here is CASSSSGGGRTEAFF. In DNA form, the CDR3 reads TGTGCCAGCAGTTCCTCGGGAGGGGGCAGGACTGAAGCTTTCTTT.

The V call is TRBV28, the J call TRBJ2-7; 7 bases fit TRBD1. This CDR3 has 13 amino acids. Germline V gene data show CDR1 as MDHEN and CDR2 as SYDVKM. V lost 4 bases and J lost 9; bases outside the gene matches: 9. The CDR3 loop reads CASSSTGSLAQYF. CDR3 DNA: TGTGCCAGCAGTTCGACAGGGTCGCTCGCGCAGTACTTC. Full variable domain (remainder filled in from reference TRBV28 and TRBJ2-7): DVKVTQSSRYLVKRTGEKVFLECVQDMDHENMFWYRQDPGLGLRLIYFSYDVKMKEKGDIPEGYSVSREKKERFSLILESASTNQTSMYLCASSSTGSLAQYFGPGTRLTVT.

This chain's CDR3 is CASTPPGTASYEQYF. As DNA, the CDR3 is TGTGCCAGCACCCCCCCCGGGACAGCTTCCTACGAGCAGTACTTC. The chain links TRBV6-2 or TRBV6-3 to TRBJ2-7; 7 bases are shared with TRBD1. There are 15 residues in the CDR3. CDR1 is MNHEY, CDR2 SVGEGT, per germline. The J segment lost 1 base and the V segment lost 7 bases, leaving 10 bases of the junction unmatched.

This clonotype has a count of ten or more. The J gene is TRBJ1-5, the V gene TRBV6-2 or TRBV6-3; D not certain. This CDR3 contains 14 residues. Germline values: CDR1 MNHEY, CDR2 SVGEGT. V lost 3 bases, J lost 6 bases, and 12 bases lay in between. In DNA form, the CDR3 reads TGTGCCAGCAGTTATATTGACTCTCGTCAGCCCCAGCATTTT. It yields the protein CASSYIDSRQPQHF.

This clonotype came up many times. The chain carries TRBV20-1 and TRBJ1-1; D uncertain. Trimming left V 0 bases short and J 2 bases short, with 19 bases between. Germline assignment: CDR1 DFQATT and CDR2 SNEGSKA (reference sequence). The CDR3 covers 17 residues. As DNA, the CDR3 is TGCAGTGCTAGAGATAGGTTAACCGGGTGGGCTAACACTGAAGCTTTCTTT. As protein: CSARDRLTGWANTEAFF.

This clonotype was observed at least ten times. CDR3 sequence reads: CASRATGKSNQPQHF. The CDR3 DNA reads as TGTGCCAGCAGAGCGACAGGGAAGAGCAATCAGCCCCAGCATTTT. The gene calls are TRBV6-5 and TRBJ1-5; 7 positions match TRBD1. Per the germline V gene, CDR1 is MNHEY and CDR2 is SVGAGI. The CDR3 runs to 15 residues. Trimming cost V 6 bases and J 1 base; bases outside gene matches: 6.